The present entry profiles one T cell receptor (beta chain) with its context. The data originate from a study of T-cell reconstitution after alpha-beta-depleted transplantation in children. Germline CDR1 reads KGHDR; CDR2 reads SFDVKD. CDR3 length: 19 residues. V shed 4 bases and J 2 bases; nucleotides not matched to a gene: 14. As it was prepared, the TCRbeta library received unique molecular identifiers. MiXCR was run by TCRdb on the PCR reads, yielding one entry per CDR3 protein. This table holds around 100,000 distinct CDR3 sequences, under 13% found once. The sample here was PBMCs, taken before TCRalphabeta/CD19-depleted stem cell transplant. The chain links TRBV24-1 to TRBJ1-5; TRBD1 matches 9 bases. This clonotype was obtained from a boy between 2 and 10 years old with acute lymphoblastic leukemia, due to receive a stem cell transplant. Written as DNA, the CDR3 is TGTGCCACCAGTGAAATTGCCGGACAGGGGATGTTGGGCAATCAGCCCCAGCATTTT. This sequence encodes CATSEIAGQGMLGNQPQHF.